The 19 T cell receptor beta chains reported below all come from one sample, sequenced in a study of regulatory T cells in long-lasting Graves disease. The sample's time point: newly diagnosed GD, antithyroid drugs for less than 3 months. Construction of the TCR library relied on RNA isolated from PBMCs. Researchers made TCR beta libraries by using iRepertoire HTBI primers and running Arm-PCR on CDR3 regions. TCRdb analysed the multiplex PCR reads with MiXCR anew, one entry per CDR3 protein. The repertoire holds some 250,000 distinct CDR3 sequences, about 18% seen once, with about 15% in the top ten. These data were also reused for a study on T cells in Graves' hyperthyroidism and ophthalmopathy.

The sequencing here drew on peripheral blood mononuclear cells (PBMCs), taken at new diagnosis, from a patient treated with antithyroid drugs. The receptors here all came from a woman in her thirties with Graves disease.

This clonotype was seen many times. V usage is TRBV3-1 and J usage is TRBJ1-4; no firm D call. The CDR3 extends over 14 amino acids. V was trimmed by 2 bases and J by 8 bases, leaving 12 bases between them. The germline CDR1 and CDR2 sequences are LGHDT and YNNKEL (reference sequence). Here the CDR3 reads CASSQRSGTEKLFF. CDR3 bases: TGTGCCAGCAGCCAACGGTCAGGAACGGAAAAACTGTTTTTT.

As for this clonotype: This may come from a read error, since a much larger clone is one base off. The chain links TRBV20-1 to TRBJ1-1; 8 positions match TRBD1. The CDR3 loop spans 14 amino acids. Germline loops: CDR1 DFQATT, CDR2 SNEGSKA (reference sequence). CDR3 sequence (DNA): TGCAGTGCCCCGACAGGGGCGCTAAACACTGAAGCTTCCTTT. Translation: CSAPTGALNTEASF.

This clonotype was seen repeatedly, ten times or more. The chain carries TRBV2 and TRBJ2-4, with 7 bases matching TRBD1. Trimming removed 6 bases from V and 5 bases from J; junction bases left unmatched: 10. Germline values: CDR1 SNHLY, CDR2 FYNNEI. This CDR3 has 15 amino acids. The CDR3 DNA reads as TGTGCCAGCAGCCCCGACAGGGTAGGGGAAAACATTCAGTACTTC. The encoded protein is CASSPDRVGENIQYF. Combining the CDR3 with reference TRBV2 and TRBJ2-4 gives the whole variable domain EPEVTQTPSHQVTQMGQEVILRCVPISNHLYFYWYRQILGQKVEFLVSFYNNEISEKSEIFDDQFSVERPDGSNFTLKIRSTKLEDSAMYFCASSPDRVGENIQYFGAGTRLSVL.

In the case of this clonotype: This likely came from a read error, as a far larger clone is one base away. This sequence joins TRBV11-1 and TRBJ2-7; maybe TRBD2 (5 bases). CDR3 length: 16 amino acids. Germline assignment: CDR1 SGHAT and CDR2 FQDESV (reference sequence). CDR3 residues: CVSSPIKRSGDYEQYF. The DNA for the CDR3 is TGTGTCAGCAGCCCCATCAAGCGGTCCGGGGACTACGAGCAGTACTTC.

The V and J genes are TRBV20-1 and TRBJ1-2; D is undetermined. Between the trimmed V and J ends, which lost 1 base and 4 bases, there was a span of 19 bases. Germline values: CDR1 DFQATT, CDR2 SNEGSKA (reference sequence). The CDR3 contains 16 residues. CDR3: CSARVPPGPPSYGYTF. CDR3 in DNA: TGCAGTGCTAGAGTCCCCCCCGGGCCGCCTTCCTATGGCTACACCTTC.

This chain uses TRBV20-1 with TRBJ1-1; D perhaps matches TRBD1 (5 bases). This CDR3 contains 12 residues. In germline, CDR1 is DFQATT, CDR2 SNEGSKA (reference sequence). V was pared by 7 bases and J by 4 bases, with 13 bases between. The DNA for the CDR3 is TGCAGTGTCGGGGCAGGAGGCACTGAAGCTTTCTTT. This codes for CSVGAGGTEAFF.

The table lists this clonotype with many counts. The gene calls are TRBV10-3 and TRBJ1-1; D gene uncertain. V dropped 7 bases and J dropped 3 bases, with 9 bases sitting between them. This CDR3 comprises 12 residues. The germline V gene encodes CDR1 ENHRY and CDR2 SYGVKD. The CDR3 DNA reads TGTGCCATCAAAAACAGTTACACTGAAGCTTTCTTT. Protein product: CAIKNSYTEAFF.

Many counts were recorded for this clonotype. This chain links TRBV6-5 with TRBJ1-5, with D uncertain. Germline values: CDR1 MNHEY, CDR2 SVGAGI. CDR3 size: 15 residues. V lost 2 bases and J 3 bases, leaving 11 bases between the germline ends. The CDR3 nucleotides are TGTGCCAGCAGTTACGCCGCAGGAGCCAATCAGCCCCAGCATTTT. Its protein product is CASSYAAGANQPQHF.

This clonotype was picked up many times. The chain has TRBV7-9 and TRBJ1-1; no clear D. Deletions cut 7 bases from V and 0 bases from J, with 18 bases between. From germline, CDR1 is SEHNR and CDR2 FQNEAQ (reference sequence). CDR3 length: 16 residues. The CDR3 is CASTPTGAGMNTEAFF. The DNA for the CDR3 is TGTGCCAGCACCCCAACGGGAGCGGGGATGAACACTGAAGCTTTCTTT.

This clonotype occurred many times. This chain joins TRBV2 and TRBJ1-5; a possible D gene is TRBD1 (6 bases). Trimming took 1 base from V and 5 from J, leaving 9 bases between them. This CDR3 has 14 residues. Germline V gives CDR1 SNHLY, CDR2 FYNNEI. The CDR3 here is CASSEGRGDQPQHF. Written as DNA, the CDR3 is TGTGCCAGCAGTGAAGGCAGGGGTGATCAGCCCCAGCATTTT.

This clonotype was detected a few times. V usage is TRBV10-3 and J usage is TRBJ2-7, with TRBD2 matching over 8 bases. With 6 bases clipped from V and 3 bases from J, the junction kept 7 bases outside the gene matches. CDR3 length: 14 amino acids. Germline CDR1 is ENHRY and CDR2 is SYGVKD. CDR3 region: CAISTSGMSYEQYF. In DNA, the CDR3 is TGTGCCATCAGCACTAGCGGAATGAGCTACGAGCAGTACTTC.

The gene calls are TRBV4-1 and TRBJ2-1; D may be TRBD1 (5 bases). V was shortened by 0 bases and J by 5 bases, with 14 bases between the two germline ends. Per the germline V gene, CDR1 is MGHRA and CDR2 is YSYEKL. The CDR3 has 16 residues. The CDR3, as DNA: TGCGCCAGCAGCCAAGATAGTAGGACAAATAACAATGAGCAGTTCTTC. It is translated as CASSQDSRTNNNEQFF.

At least ten counts were recorded for this clonotype. The chain carries TRBV12-3 or TRBV12-4 and TRBJ2-3; TRBD2 matches at 11 bases. This CDR3 region has 16 residues. J lost 2 bases, V lost 6 bases, and 7 bases had no gene match. The CDR3 reads CASSHPSGGLTDTQYF. CDR3 bases: TGTGCCAGCAGCCACCCTAGCGGGGGGCTCACAGATACGCAGTATTTT.

This clonotype was observed a few times. Given a much more abundant clone one base away, this may be a read error. The chain combines TRBV6-2 or TRBV6-3 with TRBJ2-5; perhaps D is TRBD1 or TRBD2 (6 bases each). The ends were cut back, 4 bases at V and 4 bases at J, with 10 bases in the middle. This CDR3 is built from 13 residues. Germline V gene lookup returns CDR1 MNHEY and CDR2 SVGEGT. CDR3 DNA sequence: TGTGCCAGCAGTTGTGAGGGGGGAGAGACCCAGTACTTC. This sequence encodes CASSCEGGETQYF.

This clonotype appeared many times. This chain joins TRBV27 and TRBJ2-3; 9 positions match TRBD2. This CDR3 contains 15 residues. Germline trimming cut 6 bases from V and 1 base from J; bases unmatched to any gene: 5. The germline V gene has CDR1 MNHEY and CDR2 SMNVEV (reference sequence). This CDR3 reads CASRAGGQGTDTQYF. The CDR3 DNA reads as TGTGCCAGCAGGGCGGGGGGGCAGGGCACAGATACGCAGTATTTT.

The chain uses TRBV10-3 and TRBJ2-7; no reliable D call. Germline-derived CDR1 and CDR2 are ENHRY and SYGVKD. The CDR3 runs 12 residues. Trimming left V 3 bases short and J 6 bases short, with 9 bases between. The CDR3 loop reads CAISDARSEQYF. CDR3 coding DNA: TGTGCCATCAGTGACGCCCGGTCCGAGCAGTACTTC.

This clonotype was detected many times. The chain carries TRBV15 and TRBJ2-1; D is uncertain. This CDR3 has 13 amino acids. The V gene lost 8 bases and the J gene lost 0 bases, with 8 bases spanning the gap. Germline lookup yields CDR1 LNHNV and CDR2 YYDKDF (reference sequence). The CDR3 DNA sequence: TGTGCCACCCAGCAGACCTCCTACAATGAGCAGTTCTTC. Protein product: CATQQTSYNEQFF. Combining the CDR3 with reference TRBV15 and TRBJ2-1 gives the whole variable domain DAMVIQNPRYQVTQFGKPVTLSCSQTLNHNVMYWYQQKSSQAPKLLFHYYDKDFNNEADTPDNFQSRRPNTSFCFLDIRSPGLGDTAMYLCATQQTSYNEQFFGPGTRLTVL.

This clonotype was seen only a few times. The V call is TRBV12-3 or TRBV12-4, the J call TRBJ1-4; tentative D call: TRBD1 (6 bases). V lost 5 bases and J 6 bases, leaving 16 bases between the germline ends. This CDR3 is 15 amino acids long. CDR3 loop: CASSLYRATDEKLFF. CDR3 coding DNA: TGTGCCAGCAGTCTTTACAGGGCTACCGATGAAAAACTGTTTTTT.

This clonotype was counted many times. The V gene is TRBV9, the J gene TRBJ1-4, with TRBD1 matching 8 bases. CDR3 length: 17 residues. Germline V CDR1 and CDR2: SGDLS, YYNGEE. The J segment lost 8 bases and the V segment lost 3 bases, leaving 15 bases of the junction unmatched. The CDR3 DNA is TGTGCCAGCAGCGCCTCTACAAACAGGGGGAGGGAGGAAAAACTGTTTTTT. Translating it yields CASSASTNRGREEKLFF.